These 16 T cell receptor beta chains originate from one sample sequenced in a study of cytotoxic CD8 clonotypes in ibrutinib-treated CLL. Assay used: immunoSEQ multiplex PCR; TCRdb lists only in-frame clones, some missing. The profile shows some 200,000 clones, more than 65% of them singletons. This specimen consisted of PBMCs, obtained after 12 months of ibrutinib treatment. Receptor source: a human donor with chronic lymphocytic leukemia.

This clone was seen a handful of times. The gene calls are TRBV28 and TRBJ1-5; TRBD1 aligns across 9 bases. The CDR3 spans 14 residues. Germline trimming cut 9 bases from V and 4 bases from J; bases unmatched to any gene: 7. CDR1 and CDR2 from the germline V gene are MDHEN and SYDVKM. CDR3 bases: TGTGCCAGTCATACAGGGGGCAGGAATCAGCCCCAGCATTTT. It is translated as CASHTGGRNQPQHF.

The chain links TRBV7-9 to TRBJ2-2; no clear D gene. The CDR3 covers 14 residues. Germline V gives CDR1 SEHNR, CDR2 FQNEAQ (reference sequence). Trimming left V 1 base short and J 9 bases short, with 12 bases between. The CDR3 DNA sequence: TGTGCCAGCAGCTTAGTGGGCCACCGTCGGGAGCTGTTTTTT. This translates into CASSLVGHRRELFF.

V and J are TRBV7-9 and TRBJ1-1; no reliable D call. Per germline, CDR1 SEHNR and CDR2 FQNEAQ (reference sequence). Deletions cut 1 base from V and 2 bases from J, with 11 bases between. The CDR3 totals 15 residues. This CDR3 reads CASSLVGVANTEAFF. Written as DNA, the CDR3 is TGTGCCAGCAGCTTAGTAGGAGTAGCCAACACTGAAGCTTTCTTT.

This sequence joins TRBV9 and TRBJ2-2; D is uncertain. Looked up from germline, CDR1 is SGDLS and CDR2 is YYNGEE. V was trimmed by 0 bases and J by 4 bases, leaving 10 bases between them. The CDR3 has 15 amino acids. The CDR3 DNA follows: TGTGCCAGCAGCGTAGGCAGGCCCGGCACCGGGGAGCTGTTTTTT. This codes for CASSVGRPGTGELFF.

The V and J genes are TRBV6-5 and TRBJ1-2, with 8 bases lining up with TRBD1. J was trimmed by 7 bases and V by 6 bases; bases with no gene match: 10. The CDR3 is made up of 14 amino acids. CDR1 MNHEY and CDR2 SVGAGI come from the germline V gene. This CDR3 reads CASRPTGAIGGYTF. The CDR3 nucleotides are TGTGCCAGCAGGCCGACAGGGGCGATTGGTGGCTACACCTTC.

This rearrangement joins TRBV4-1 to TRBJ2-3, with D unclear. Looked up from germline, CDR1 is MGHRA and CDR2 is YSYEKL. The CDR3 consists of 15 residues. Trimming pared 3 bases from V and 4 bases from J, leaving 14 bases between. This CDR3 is CASSHRTERPDTQYF. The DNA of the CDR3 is TGCGCCAGCAGCCACCGGACCGAACGTCCAGATACGCAGTATTTT.

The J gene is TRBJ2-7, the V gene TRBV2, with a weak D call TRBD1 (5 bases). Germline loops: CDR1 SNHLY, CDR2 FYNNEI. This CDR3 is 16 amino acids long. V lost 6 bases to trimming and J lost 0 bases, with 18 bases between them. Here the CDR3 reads CASRQSIRQSSYEQYF. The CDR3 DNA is TGTGCCAGCAGACAGAGCATTCGACAGAGCTCCTACGAGCAGTACTTC.

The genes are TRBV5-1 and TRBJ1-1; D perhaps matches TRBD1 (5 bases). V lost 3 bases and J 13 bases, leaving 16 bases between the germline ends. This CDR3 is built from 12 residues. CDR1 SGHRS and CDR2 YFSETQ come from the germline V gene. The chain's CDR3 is CASSSTGTQVFF. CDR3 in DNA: TGCGCCAGCAGCTCTACCGGGACGCAGGTTTTCTTT.

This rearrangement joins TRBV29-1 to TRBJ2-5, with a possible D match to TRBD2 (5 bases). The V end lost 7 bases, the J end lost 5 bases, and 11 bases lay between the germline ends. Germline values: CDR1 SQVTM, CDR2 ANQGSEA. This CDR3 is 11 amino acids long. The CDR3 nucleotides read TGCAGCGGGAGTGGGGAGGAGACCCAGTACTTC. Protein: CSGSGEETQYF.

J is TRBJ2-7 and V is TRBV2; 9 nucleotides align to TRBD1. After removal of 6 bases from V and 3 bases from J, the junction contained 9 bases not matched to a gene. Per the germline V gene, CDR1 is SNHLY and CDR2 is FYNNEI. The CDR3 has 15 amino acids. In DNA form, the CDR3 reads TGTGCCAGCAGAGAGGGCCGACAGGGGGGCTACGAGCAGTACTTC. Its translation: CASREGRQGGYEQYF. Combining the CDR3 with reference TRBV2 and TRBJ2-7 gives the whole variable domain EPEVTQTPSHQVTQMGQEVILRCVPISNHLYFYWYRQILGQKVEFLVSFYNNEISEKSEIFDDQFSVERPDGSNFTLKIRSTKLEDSAMYFCASREGRQGGYEQYFGPGTRLTVT.

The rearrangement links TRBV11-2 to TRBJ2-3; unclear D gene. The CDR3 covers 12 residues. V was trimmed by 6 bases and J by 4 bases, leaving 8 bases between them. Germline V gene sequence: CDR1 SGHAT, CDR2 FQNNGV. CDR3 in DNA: TGTGCCAGCAGAACGTCCTCAGATACGCAGTATTTT. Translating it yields CASRTSSDTQYF. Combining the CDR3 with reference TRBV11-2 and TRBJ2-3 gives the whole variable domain EAGVAQSPRYKIIEKRQSVAFWCNPISGHATLYWYQQILGQGPKLLIQFQNNGVVDDSQLPKDRFSAERLKGVDSTLKIQPAKLEDSAVYLCASRTSSDTQYFGPGTRLTVL.

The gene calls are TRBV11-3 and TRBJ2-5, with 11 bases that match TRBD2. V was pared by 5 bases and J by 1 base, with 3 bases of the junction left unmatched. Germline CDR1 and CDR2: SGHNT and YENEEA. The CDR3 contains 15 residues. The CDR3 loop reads CASSPGTSGQETQYF. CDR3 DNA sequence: TGTGCCAGCAGCCCCGGGACTAGCGGCCAAGAGACCCAGTACTTC.

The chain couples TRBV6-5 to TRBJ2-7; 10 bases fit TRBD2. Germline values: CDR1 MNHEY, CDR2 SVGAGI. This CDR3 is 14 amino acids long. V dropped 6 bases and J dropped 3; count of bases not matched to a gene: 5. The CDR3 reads CASRMTSGRYEQYF. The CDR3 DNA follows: TGTGCCAGCAGGATGACTAGCGGGCGCTACGAGCAGTACTTC.

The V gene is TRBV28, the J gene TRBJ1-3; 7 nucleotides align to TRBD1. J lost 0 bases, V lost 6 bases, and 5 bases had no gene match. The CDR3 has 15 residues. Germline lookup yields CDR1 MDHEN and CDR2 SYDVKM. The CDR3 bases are TGTGCCAGCAGCGACAGGGTCTACTCTGGAAACACCATATATTTT. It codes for CASSDRVYSGNTIYF.

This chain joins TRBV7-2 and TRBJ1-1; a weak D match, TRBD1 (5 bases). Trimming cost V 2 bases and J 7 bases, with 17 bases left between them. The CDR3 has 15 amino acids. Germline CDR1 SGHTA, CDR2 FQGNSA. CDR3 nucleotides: TGTGCCAGCAGCTTACAGAAGACCGGGACGAGTGAAGCTTTCTTT. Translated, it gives CASSLQKTGTSEAFF.

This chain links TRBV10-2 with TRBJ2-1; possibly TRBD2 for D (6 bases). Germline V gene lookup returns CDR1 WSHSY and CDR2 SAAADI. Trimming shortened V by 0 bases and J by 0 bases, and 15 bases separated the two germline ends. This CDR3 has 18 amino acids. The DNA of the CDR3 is TGCGCCAGCAGTGAGTCCTTAGCGGAAAAGGGCTCCTACAATGAGCAGTTCTTC. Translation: CASSESLAEKGSYNEQFF.